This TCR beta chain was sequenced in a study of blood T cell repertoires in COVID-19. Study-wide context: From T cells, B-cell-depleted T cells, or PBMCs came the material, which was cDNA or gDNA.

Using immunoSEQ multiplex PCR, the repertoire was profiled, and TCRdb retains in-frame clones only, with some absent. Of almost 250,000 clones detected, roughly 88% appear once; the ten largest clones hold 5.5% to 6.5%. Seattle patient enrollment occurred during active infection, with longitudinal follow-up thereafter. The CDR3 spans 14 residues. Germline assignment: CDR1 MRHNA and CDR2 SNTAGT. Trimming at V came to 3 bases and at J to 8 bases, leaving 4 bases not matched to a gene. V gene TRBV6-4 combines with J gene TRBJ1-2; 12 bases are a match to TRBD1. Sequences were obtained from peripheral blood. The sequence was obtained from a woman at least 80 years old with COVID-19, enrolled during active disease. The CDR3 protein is CASSEGQGAVGYTF. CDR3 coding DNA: TGTGCCAGCAGTGAGGGACAGGGGGCGGTCGGCTACACCTTC.